These 3 T cell receptor beta chains were sequenced from one sample in a study of vaccination effects on CD4 cells after COVID-19. The antigens these receptors bind are not known. Here immunoSEQ multiplex PCR was the method, and the copy in TCRdb shows in-frame clones only, minus some. The table includes approximately 44,000 clones, around 68% detected once. Antigen-specific CD4+ T cells were expanded (with viral peptide pools) by the ViraFEST assay ahead of sequencing. The culture ran for less than 12 days, and then CD4+ T cells were isolated. No vaccinee had earlier SARS-CoV-2 infection, and nucleocapsid antibodies were negative. Sequenced material: CD4+ T cells from PBMCs cultured with HCoV-OC43 spike peptides, taken before COVID-19 vaccination. Subset denoted: HCoV-OC43 spike overlapping peptide pool stimulation. All receptors come from a human donor who received a COVID-19 vaccine.

This clone was detected once. This chain links TRBV6-5 with TRBJ1-4; D perhaps matches TRBD1 (6 bases). The length of the CDR3 is 14 residues. Trimming took 5 bases from V and 7 from J, leaving 14 bases between them. Germline V lookup: CDR1 MNHEY, CDR2 SVGAGI. The CDR3 here is CASSQRGLGEKLFF. The DNA for the CDR3 is TGTGCCAGCAGTCAGCGGGGGCTCGGTGAAAAACTGTTTTTT.

This rearrangement joins TRBV5-4 to TRBJ2-3, with 9 bases fitting TRBD2. V shed 0 bases, J shed 4 bases, and the junction held 6 bases outside the gene matches. Germline-derived CDR1 and CDR2 are SGHNT and YYREEE (reference sequence). This CDR3 spans 16 amino acids. The DNA of the CDR3 is TGTGCCAGCAGCTTGGCCGGCGGGAGGGCCTCAGATACGCAGTATTTT. Encoded protein: CASSLAGGRASDTQYF.

This sequence joins TRBV2 and TRBJ1-6; 8 bases fit TRBD1. V was pared by 1 base and J by 9 bases, with 8 bases of the junction left unmatched. This CDR3 has 16 amino acids. Looked up from germline, CDR1 is SNHLY and CDR2 is FYNNEI. The CDR3: CASSEGEQGVGSPLHF. CDR3 coding DNA: TGTGCCAGCAGTGAAGGGGAACAGGGGGTAGGTTCACCCCTCCACTTT.